Below are 18 T cell receptor beta chains sequenced from a single sample in a study of cytomegalovirus exposure and HLA in healthy donors. PCR involved 60 Vbeta and 13 Jbeta primers. The method was immunoSEQ multiplex PCR; TCRdb's version includes in-frame clones alone and lacks a portion of them. The sample has around 200,000 clones, around 83% seen once. Sequencing input: PBMCs. All receptors derive from a woman in her thirties or forties in good health and CMV-seronegative.

This sequence joins TRBV20-1 and TRBJ1-2, with D perhaps matching TRBD1 (6 bases). The V and J ends lost 7 bases and 3 bases respectively, with 6 bases between them. Germline CDR1 reads DFQATT; CDR2 reads SNEGSKA (reference sequence). The CDR3 totals 10 residues. The CDR3 sequence: CSDRDYGYTF. The CDR3, as DNA: TGCAGTGACAGGGACTATGGCTACACCTTC.

This clone was counted only a few times. V gene TRBV27 combines with J gene TRBJ1-1, with 9 bases lining up with TRBD1. J lost 4 bases, V lost 5 bases, and 2 bases had no gene match. The CDR3 length is 13 residues. Germline V gives CDR1 MNHEY, CDR2 SMNVEV (reference sequence). The CDR3 here is CASSKTGGTEAFF. For the CDR3, the DNA is TGTGCCAGCAGTAAGACAGGGGGCACTGAAGCTTTCTTT.

V usage is TRBV6-5 and J usage is TRBJ2-5; D is possibly TRBD2 (5 bases). Between the trimmed V and J ends, which lost 0 bases and 4 bases, there was a span of 6 bases. CDR3 length: 13 amino acids. Germline V lookup: CDR1 MNHEY, CDR2 SVGAGI. CDR3 DNA: TGTGCCAGCAGTTACTCGAGGGTAGAGACCCAGTACTTC. It is translated as CASSYSRVETQYF.

CDR3: CASSQSEQGARLAGGTSTDTQYF. In DNA form, the CDR3 reads TGCGCCAGCAGTCAATCTGAGCAGGGGGCGCGGCTAGCGGGAGGAACTAGCACAGATACGCAGTATTTT. This rearrangement joins TRBV23-1 to TRBJ2-3, with 11 bases aligning to TRBD2. TRBV23-1 is an ORF for which the function is uncertain. CDR3 length: 23 residues. V trimming: 0 bases; J trimming: 0 bases; junction bases outside the gene matches: 20.

Of note for this clone: The same CDR3 is also encoded by other DNA sequences in this sample. The rearrangement joins TRBV7-2 to TRBJ1-1; tentatively, D is TRBD1 (6 bases). The germline V gene has CDR1 SGHTA and CDR2 FQGNSA. Trimming shortened V by 2 bases and J by 1 base, and 8 bases separated the two germline ends. The CDR3 totals 14 residues. CDR3 protein: CASSLRTANTEAFF. CDR3 nucleotides: TGTGCCAGCAGCTTACGGACAGCGAACACTGAAGCTTTCTTT.

This clone was counted between two and nine times. The gene calls are TRBV27 and TRBJ2-7, with 10 bases fitting TRBD2. The V segment lost 6 bases and the J segment 2 bases; nucleotides outside the gene matches: 10. The CDR3 loop spans 16 amino acids. CDR1 and CDR2 from the germline V gene are MNHEY and SMNVEV (reference sequence). The CDR3 loop is CASRASLAGVTYEQYF. CDR3 nucleotides: TGTGCCAGCAGAGCTTCTCTAGCGGGAGTCACCTACGAGCAGTACTTC.

The CDR3 bases are TGTGCCAGCAGCTTAGGAGTCGAAACCTATACGCAGTATTTT. This sequence encodes CASSLGVETYTQYF. The genes are TRBV7-6 and TRBJ2-3; D gene ambiguous. Trimming took 1 base from V and 7 from J, leaving 12 bases between them. Germline V gene data show CDR1 as SGHVS and CDR2 as FNYEAQ. This CDR3 has 14 amino acids.

With regard to this clone: This sample includes further DNA sequences coding for the same CDR3. V gene TRBV5-1 combines with J gene TRBJ2-7; TRBD1 agrees at 11 bases. The CDR3 length is 14 residues. In germline, CDR1 is SGHRS, CDR2 YFSETQ. V lost 4 bases to trimming and J lost 3 bases; unmatched junction nucleotides: 3. For the CDR3, the DNA is TGCGCCAGCAGCCCTGGGACAGGGGGCTACGAGCAGTACTTC. It translates to CASSPGTGGYEQYF.

This clone was seen a few times. The chain joins TRBV30 to TRBJ2-5; 10 nucleotides agree with TRBD2. The J call may be faulty, since TRBJ2-7 better matches the DNA end. The CDR3 is made up of 13 amino acids. Germline V gene data show CDR1 as GTSNPN and CDR2 as SVGIG (reference sequence). The chain's CDR3 is CAWSWLAGVEQYF. The CDR3, as DNA: TGTGCCTGGAGTTGGCTAGCGGGAGTCGAGCAGTACTTC.

There are a few counts of this clone. Other DNA sequences from this sample encode an identical CDR3 as well. The CDR3, as DNA: TGTGCCAGCTCACCCGGAGAGACCCAGTACTTC. This encodes CASSPGETQYF. This chain uses TRBV18 with TRBJ2-5, with no clear D. The V end was cut by 3 bases, the J end by 4 bases, with 3 bases between. There are 11 residues in the CDR3. Germline lookup yields CDR1 KGHSH and CDR2 LQKENI.

This CDR3 is CASSYSGVRDEQYF. In DNA, the CDR3 is TGTGCCAGCAGCTACTCGGGAGTTCGCGACGAGCAGTACTTC. The chain carries TRBV7-9 and TRBJ2-7, with a possible D match to TRBD2 (6 bases). The V end lost 4 bases, the J end lost 5 bases, and 15 bases lay between the germline ends. The germline V gene encodes CDR1 SEHNR and CDR2 FQNEAQ (reference sequence). The CDR3 has 14 amino acids.

This clone was observed a handful of times. The J gene is TRBJ2-7, the V gene TRBV27; 10 bases fit TRBD2. The CDR3 is made up of 16 amino acids. Germline lookup yields CDR1 MNHEY and CDR2 SMNVEV (reference sequence). V dropped 4 bases and J dropped 0; count of bases not matched to a gene: 6. CDR3 protein: CASSSTSSGSSYEQYF. CDR3 nucleotides: TGTGCCAGCAGTTCAACATCTAGCGGGAGCTCCTACGAGCAGTACTTC.

This sequence joins TRBV27 and TRBJ2-7, with a weak D call TRBD2 (6 bases). The CDR3 has 15 amino acids. Germline V gene sequence: CDR1 MNHEY, CDR2 SMNVEV (reference sequence). The V end was cut by 5 bases, the J end by 2 bases, with 16 bases between. The CDR3 coding sequence is TGTGCCAGCAGTGACCCATCCGCGGGAACCTACGAGCAGTACTTC. Amino acid sequence: CASSDPSAGTYEQYF.

This clone was counted a single time. J is TRBJ1-1 and V is TRBV9, with D possibly being TRBD1 (6 bases). The CDR3 runs to 14 residues. Trimming pared 5 bases from V and 4 bases from J, leaving 15 bases between. Germline CDR1 and CDR2: SGDLS and YYNGEE. The CDR3 region has the DNA TGTGCCAGCAGTCCCCTACAGGGTGGCACTGAAGCTTTCTTT. This translates into CASSPLQGGTEAFF.

This clone was counted only a few times. The rearrangement uses TRBV11-2 and TRBJ2-1, with 8 bases aligning to TRBD2. CDR3 size: 13 residues. J gave up 12 bases and V 3 bases, and 7 bases lay outside the gene matches. CDR1 is SGHAT, CDR2 FQNNGV, per germline. The CDR3 bases are TGTGCCAGCAGCTTCAGCGGGAGCCGCTTGCAGTTCTTC. Its protein is CASSFSGSRLQFF.

The chain is built from TRBV6-5 and TRBJ1-2; 10 nucleotides agree with TRBD1. The CDR3 runs 14 residues. With V trimmed by 6 bases and J by 6 bases, 7 bases remained unmatched. Per the germline V gene, CDR1 is MNHEY and CDR2 is SVGAGI. The CDR3: CASSLGTGVNGYTF. CDR3 coding DNA: TGTGCCAGCAGCCTCGGGACAGGGGTGAATGGCTACACCTTC.

The chain is built from TRBV7-9 and TRBJ1-4, with no clear D. Germline V gives CDR1 SEHNR, CDR2 FQNEAQ (reference sequence). CDR3 length equals 12 residues. Trimming stripped 6 bases from V and 7 bases from J, with 9 bases between. The DNA for the CDR3 is TGTGCCAGCAGATCCACGGGTGAAAAACTGTTTTTT. Translation: CASRSTGEKLFF.

This clone was found a few times. This chain joins TRBV2 and TRBJ2-7, with 7 bases identical to TRBD1. The length of the CDR3 is 14 residues. CDR1 and CDR2 from the germline V gene are SNHLY and FYNNEI. With 4 bases clipped from V and 5 bases from J, the junction kept 8 bases outside the gene matches. The CDR3 bases are TGTGCCAGCAGTGTCAGGGGGTTAGGAAACGAGCAGTACTTC. Translating it yields CASSVRGLGNEQYF.